This TCR beta chain was recovered during a study of Tregs in tolerant kidney transplant recipients. TCRdb keeps only in-frame clones here, not all; method: immunoSEQ multiplex PCR. The table records tens of thousands of clones, about 91% of them present only once. For this clone: Its cognate antigen is unknown.

The study's findings and limits: Changing PCR primers prevented nucleotide comparison between some patients' samples.

The nonmyeloablative bone marrow transplants came from related graft donors, with transient mixed chimerism. Trimming shortened V by 1 base and J by 7 bases, and 8 bases separated the two germline ends. Looked up from germline, CDR1 is SGHTA and CDR2 is FQGNSA. This CDR3 is 13 amino acids long. Sequences were derived from CD4+ T cells from blood (PBMCs), sampled 24 months after the transplant. The TCR sequence derives from a human patient who received a combined kidney and bone marrow transplant. The graft donor may be the source of some T cells. This rearrangement joins TRBV7-2 to TRBJ2-1; D is perhaps TRBD2 (5 bases). Here the CDR3 reads CASSLVRENEQFF. CDR3 in DNA: TGTGCCAGCAGCTTAGTTCGGGAAAATGAGCAGTTCTTC.